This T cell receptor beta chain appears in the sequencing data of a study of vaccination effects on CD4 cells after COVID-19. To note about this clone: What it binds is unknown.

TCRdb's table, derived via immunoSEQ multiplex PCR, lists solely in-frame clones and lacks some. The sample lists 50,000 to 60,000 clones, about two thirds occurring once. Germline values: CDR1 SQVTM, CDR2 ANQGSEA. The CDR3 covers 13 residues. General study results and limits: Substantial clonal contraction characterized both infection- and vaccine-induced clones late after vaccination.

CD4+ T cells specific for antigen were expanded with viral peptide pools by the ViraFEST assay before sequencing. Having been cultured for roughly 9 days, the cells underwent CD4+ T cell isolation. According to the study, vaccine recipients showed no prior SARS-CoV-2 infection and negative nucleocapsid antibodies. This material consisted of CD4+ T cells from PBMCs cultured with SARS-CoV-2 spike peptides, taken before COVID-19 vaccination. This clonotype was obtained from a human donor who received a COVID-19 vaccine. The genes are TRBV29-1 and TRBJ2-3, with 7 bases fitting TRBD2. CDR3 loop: CSGGGLFTDTQYF. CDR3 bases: TGCAGTGGGGGGGGACTTTTCACAGATACGCAGTATTTT.